The 8 T cell receptor beta chains presented below share a single source sample, sequenced in a study of long-term antiretroviral therapy in people with HIV. The libraries were made with immunoSEQ v3.0 at survey level. Clones were sequenced by immunoSEQ multiplex PCR, and TCRdb holds only the in-frame ones, with some missing. There are under 30,000 clones in the sample; roughly 96% occur only once, and approximately 8.2% lies in the top ten. Sequences were derived from unsorted PBMCs, sampled about 6.6 years after starting antiretroviral therapy. The receptors originated from a man aged 25 to 40 with HIV.

The chain couples TRBV4-2 to TRBJ2-7; maybe TRBD1 (6 bases). Germline V gene lookup returns CDR1 LGHNA and CDR2 YNFKEQ. The CDR3 has 12 amino acids. V was shortened by 0 bases and J by 11 bases, with 11 bases between the two germline ends. This chain's CDR3 is CASSQDGKGEYF. Written as DNA, the CDR3 is TGTGCCAGCAGCCAAGATGGAAAGGGGGAGTACTTC.

J is TRBJ2-1 and V is TRBV30; weak D call: TRBD2 (5 bases). Germline V lookup: CDR1 GTSNPN, CDR2 SVGIG (reference sequence). V was trimmed by 0 bases and J by 7 bases, leaving 10 bases between them. The CDR3 spans 13 residues. CDR3 in amino acids: CAWSVSGMNEQFF. The CDR3, as DNA: TGTGCCTGGAGTGTATCCGGGATGAATGAGCAGTTCTTC.

The genes are TRBV4-1 and TRBJ2-7; TRBD1 might be the D (6 bases). V lost 5 bases to trimming and J lost 3 bases, with 14 bases between them. Germline V gene data show CDR1 as MGHRA and CDR2 as YSYEKL. CDR3 size: 14 residues. The CDR3 bases are TGCGCCAGCAGCGTACAGGGTAATGGCTACGAGCAGTACTTC. This sequence encodes CASSVQGNGYEQYF.

This clone was seen only once. The chain joins TRBV6-5 to TRBJ2-5; D is ambiguous. V was trimmed by 5 bases and J by 4 bases, leaving 2 bases between them. Germline CDR1 reads MNHEY; CDR2 reads SVGAGI. This CDR3 has 10 amino acids. The CDR3 loop reads CASSLETQYF. In DNA, the CDR3 is TGTGCCAGCAGTCTAGAGACCCAGTACTTC.

The V and J genes are TRBV19 and TRBJ2-7; D not resolved. Germline loops: CDR1 LNHDA, CDR2 SQIVND (reference sequence). This CDR3 is built from 13 residues. Trimming removed 1 base from V and 5 bases from J, with 9 bases in between. CDR3 region: CASSIAWGDEQYF. In nucleotides, the CDR3 is TGTGCCAGTAGTATAGCTTGGGGTGACGAGCAGTACTTC.

The CDR3 DNA reads TGTGCCAGCAGCTTAGCGGGGTCTGGAAACACCATATATTTT. Encoded protein: CASSLAGSGNTIYF. The gene calls are TRBV11-2 and TRBJ1-3; D is unclear. This CDR3 comprises 14 residues. Trimming pared 1 base from V and 1 base from J, leaving 5 bases between. Germline loops: CDR1 SGHAT, CDR2 FQNNGV.

This chain uses TRBV9 with TRBJ2-5; TRBD1 matches at 7 bases. CDR3 size: 15 residues. Per germline, CDR1 SGDLS and CDR2 YYNGEE. Germline trimming cut 3 bases from V and 1 base from J; bases unmatched to any gene: 6. CDR3: CASSGQGHPQETQYF. DNA for the CDR3: TGTGCCAGCAGCGGACAGGGCCACCCCCAAGAGACCCAGTACTTC.

The CDR3 DNA sequence: TGTGCCATCAGTGAGTCGGACAGCACTTCTTCAACTAATGAAAAACTGTTTTTT. Amino acids: CAISESDSTSSTNEKLFF. V is TRBV10-3 and J is TRBJ1-4; possibly TRBD1 for D (6 bases). Germline V gene data show CDR1 as ENHRY and CDR2 as SYGVKD. V was cut by 0 bases and J by 0 bases, with 14 bases left in between. CDR3 size: 18 residues.